A selection of T cell receptor beta chains follows, all from one sample in a study of cytomegalovirus exposure and HLA in healthy donors. Here immunoSEQ multiplex PCR was the method, and the copy in TCRdb shows in-frame clones only, minus some. In the table there are roughly 120,000 clones, about 73% of which are singletons. Sequences were obtained from PBMCs. These receptor sequences come from a woman aged 40 to 50 in good health and CMV-seropositive. Each CDR3 is given with its conserved first and last residue. A D gene is named only where the DNA matches it firmly.

J,V,D,CDR3
TRBJ1-2,TRBV10-3,TRBD1,CAIKITGASRSGYTF
TRBJ2-5,TRBV2,TRBD1,CASSRQGAGETQYF
TRBJ2-7,TRBV5-1,NA,CASSPTGPGPTYEQYF
TRBJ2-5,TRBV6-5,TRBD1,CASRRQGGETQYF
TRBJ1-5,TRBV25-1,NA,CASSGFDSYSNQPQHF
TRBJ1-1,TRBV27,NA,CASRGGIEAFF
TRBJ1-1,TRBV5-8,TRBD1,CASSLGPFTSDRMNTEAFF
TRBJ2-7,TRBV7-2,NA,CASSPTNTLGEQYF
TRBJ1-1,TRBV5-1,NA,CASSLFQDSGTNTEAFF
TRBJ1-2,TRBV11-2,NA,CASSHTGTGYTF
TRBJ2-7,TRBV10-3,TRBD1,CAISEQRGQGIGQYF
TRBJ2-4,TRBV7-9,TRBD2,CASSLGGGGDIQYF
TRBJ1-2,TRBV15,TRBD1,CATSRADRGPHGYTF
TRBJ1-4,TRBV7-2,NA,CASSSGEFSTNEKLFF
TRBJ2-7,TRBV7-9,TRBD2,CASSLGLGLAGPTSYEQYF
TRBJ1-1,TRBV11-2,NA,CASSLGGTLNTEAFF
TRBJ2-3,TRBV2,TRBD2,CASRSGGDADTQYF
TRBJ2-3,TRBV7-6,TRBD1,CASSRDRGTDTQYF
TRBJ2-2,TRBV4-3,NA,CASSQDSDTGELFF
TRBJ1-1,TRBV5-4,NA,CASNPGGVRNTEAFF
TRBJ1-2,TRBV7-8,TRBD1,CASSLGQGVGGYTF
TRBJ1-1,TRBV2,TRBD1,CASSEGSGQGVNTEAFF
TRBJ2-7,TRBV7-2,NA,CASSLVGSNYEQYF
TRBJ1-5,TRBV7-2,NA,CASSLGQGDQPQHF
TRBJ1-2,TRBV4-3,NA,CASSQVREVGYGYTF
TRBJ2-3,TRBV19,TRBD1,CASRDRGRTDTQYF
TRBJ1-4,TRBV2,NA,CASSEQGTTGGGKLFF
TRBJ1-2,TRBV5-1,NA,CASSLGGPRPYGYTF
TRBJ1-2,TRBV9,NA,CASSAAITLTEDGYTF
TRBJ1-2,TRBV7-2,NA,CASSLASYGYTF
TRBJ2-3,TRBV7-3,TRBD2,CASAASGVIGTQYF
TRBJ2-7,TRBV5-3,TRBD2,CARSGTSGQSALHSYEQYF
TRBJ1-5,TRBV7-2,TRBD1,CASSTTGDQPQHF
TRBJ2-3,TRBV4-3,NA,CASSPSPSSTDTQYF
TRBJ1-2,TRBV5-1,TRBD1,CASRPTGGSGGYTF
TRBJ1-2,TRBV2,TRBD1,CASTPDRGYDGYTF
TRBJ2-7,TRBV7-9,NA,CASSPLSISNEQYF
TRBJ2-1,TRBV7-9,NA,CASNDWSNEQFF
TRBJ2-1,TRBV11-3,NA,CASSLRSYNEQFF
TRBJ2-5,TRBV2,TRBD2,CASSTSGVATQYF
TRBJ1-1,TRBV7-6,NA,CASSLAAGNTEAFF
TRBJ2-7,TRBV7-8,TRBD2,CASSPGLAGQPSYEQYF
TRBJ2-3,TRBV7-2,NA,CASSLVPQGSYTDTQYF
TRBJ2-7,TRBV27,TRBD1,CATTPYWTGGGEQYF